This TCR beta chain was observed in a study of OX40 agonist ivuxolimab in advanced cancers. Across the whole study: Earlier treatment with anti-PD-1, anti-PD-L1 or anti-CTLA-4 was permitted, and about 40% had received some. Partial responses were achieved by three patients, of whom one had hepatocellular carcinoma and two had cutaneous melanoma.

The study's findings and limits: Low levels of normalized T-cell clonal expansion also appeared in some nonresponders.

As to this clone: Its antigen is as yet unknown.

TCRdb's copy holds only in-frame clones and misses some; the assay was immunoSEQ multiplex PCR. The data contain over 65,000 clones, approximately 80% of them singletons. After removal of 4 bases from V and 4 bases from J, the junction contained 18 bases not matched to a gene. CDR3 size: 19 residues. The germline V gene encodes CDR1 PRHDT and CDR2 FYEKMQ (reference sequence). V is TRBV13 and J is TRBJ2-2, with 7 nucleotides matching TRBD2. This receptor was obtained from an adult with an advanced solid tumor such as melanoma, head and neck, liver or kidney cancer. Sequencing was performed on CD4+ or CD8+ T cells sorted from blood, taken in a trial of the OX40 agonist ivuxolimab. The CDR3 coding sequence is TGTGCCAGCAGCTCGGGACTATTCGCCCCGTCCGATTCCACCGGGGAGCTGTTTTTT. Translation: CASSSGLFAPSDSTGELFF.